The T cell receptor (beta chain) described here comes from a study of Tregs in tolerant kidney transplant recipients. Only in-frame clones appear in the TCRdb table, and some are missing; sequencing was by immunoSEQ multiplex PCR. The profile shows over 50,000 clones, over 70% of them singletons. This CDR3 is built from 14 residues. Germline CDR1 and CDR2: SGHTA and FQGNSA. V lost 7 bases and J 7 bases, leaving 19 bases between the germline ends. Unstimulated Tregs (CD4+CD25+CD127-) and CD4+CD25- non-Tregs were sorted from PBMCs. The TCR was taken from a human donor in good health. The gene calls are TRBV7-2 and TRBJ2-5, with a tentative D call TRBD1 (7 bases). Input material: CD4+ T cells from blood. DNA for the CDR3: TGTGCCAGCATTACCGGTGGGCAGGGGGGGACCCAGTACTTC. Amino acid sequence: CASITGGQGGTQYF.